These T cell receptor beta chains were read from a single sample in a study of T cell responses to AZD1222 COVID-19 vaccine. Using immunoSEQ multiplex PCR, the repertoire was profiled, and TCRdb retains in-frame clones only, with some absent. The data hold some 66,000 clones, with 70% to 90% observed a single time. The sequenced sample was peripheral blood, obtained 28 days after the second AZD1222 dose. The receptors derive from an adult who received the AZD1222 COVID-19 vaccine. Each CDR3 is given without its conserved first and last residue. Size tells how often a clone was seen (once, few, many) or the class of an expanded clone, and some rows leave it out.

j_call: TRBJ1-1
v_call: TRBV7-3
clone_size: -
cdr3_aa: ASSLFPSPTEAF

j_call: TRBJ2-3
v_call: TRBV4-2
clone_size: -
cdr3_aa: ASSPAYPSTDTQY

j_call: TRBJ2-1
v_call: TRBV7-3
clone_size: once
cdr3_aa: ASSLTFADNEQF

j_call: TRBJ2-7
v_call: TRBV27
clone_size: -
cdr3_aa: ASSPSGGTGGWYEQY

j_call: TRBJ2-3
v_call: TRBV5-1
clone_size: -
cdr3_aa: ASSSGTTDTQY

j_call: TRBJ1-2
v_call: TRBV30
clone_size: -
cdr3_aa: AWSPGTEYGYT

j_call: TRBJ1-2
v_call: TRBV11-3
clone_size: -
cdr3_aa: ASSSLGTGANYGYT

j_call: TRBJ2-3
v_call: TRBV25-1
clone_size: -
cdr3_aa: ASQGGISTDTQY

j_call: TRBJ2-1
v_call: TRBV2
clone_size: once
cdr3_aa: ASRAGTTQV

j_call: TRBJ1-2
v_call: TRBV28
clone_size: -
cdr3_aa: ASSLEQGDGYT

j_call: TRBJ2-7
v_call: TRBV3-1/TRBV3-2
clone_size: -
cdr3_aa: ASSRLGLHEQY

j_call: TRBJ1-6
v_call: TRBV19
clone_size: -
cdr3_aa: ASSKEPPRTNSPLH

j_call: TRBJ2-7
v_call: TRBV5-4
clone_size: -
cdr3_aa: ASSSPGTSGREGQY

j_call: TRBJ2-7
v_call: TRBV9
clone_size: -
cdr3_aa: ASSAEQGTSYEQY

j_call: TRBJ1-2
v_call: TRBV6-5
clone_size: -
cdr3_aa: ASSYRSIPYGYT

j_call: TRBJ1-5
v_call: TRBV6-5
clone_size: -
cdr3_aa: ASHFPGVSNQPQH

j_call: TRBJ1-3
v_call: TRBV5-1
clone_size: -
cdr3_aa: ASTEPGLNTIY